A single sample is the source of the 11 T cell receptor beta chains below, sequenced in a study of cytomegalovirus exposure and HLA in healthy donors. PCR employed 60 Vbeta and 13 Jbeta primers. Measured with immunoSEQ multiplex PCR; TCRdb has only the in-frame clones, and not every one. The sample shows 150,000 to 200,000 clones, around 75% of them seen only once. Sequenced: PBMCs. Receptors originate from a woman in her 30s in good health and CMV-seronegative.

This clone has a handful of counts. The chain employs TRBV4-1 and TRBJ2-3; D is unclear. Germline CDR1 MGHRA, CDR2 YSYEKL. The V and J ends lost 2 bases and 3 bases respectively, with 3 bases between them. CDR3 length: 12 amino acids. CDR3: CASSQLTDTQYF. CDR3 sequence (DNA): TGCGCCAGCAGCCAATTAACAGATACGCAGTATTTT.

The gene calls are TRBV6-5 and TRBJ1-1; D gene ambiguous. This CDR3 comprises 13 residues. CDR1 and CDR2 from the germline V gene are MNHEY and SVGAGI. Trimming left V 5 bases short and J 4 bases short, with 11 bases between. CDR3 nucleotides: TGTGCCAGCAGTCCCGGCGGCGGCACTGAAGCTTTCTTT. Protein: CASSPGGGTEAFF.

This rearrangement joins TRBV6-4 to TRBJ2-7; D might be TRBD1 (7 bases). Germline-derived CDR1 and CDR2 are MRHNA and SNTAGT. V lost 8 bases to trimming and J lost 0 bases, with 20 bases between them. The CDR3 is 16 amino acids. Written as DNA, the CDR3 is TGTGCCAGCCCGGTCCTTTCGGGGGACAGCTCCTACGAGCAGTACTTC. Its translation is CASPVLSGDSSYEQYF.

With respect to this clone: The junction departs from the called germline gene at one end, perhaps through a read error. The V and J genes are TRBV7-9 and TRBJ2-7; D not certain. Germline CDR1 is SEHNR and CDR2 is FQNEAQ (reference sequence). This CDR3 is built from 14 residues. DNA of the CDR3: TGTTCCAGCAGCTTATTGATTTCGGAGAACGAGCAGTACTTC. This translates into CSSSLLISENEQYF.

The V call is TRBV2, the J call TRBJ1-2; weak D call: TRBD1 (5 bases). The germline gives CDR1 SNHLY, CDR2 FYNNEI. V was clipped by 9 bases and J by 7 bases, with 18 bases between them. The CDR3 runs 13 residues. DNA for the CDR3: TGTGCCAGTCTACAGGAAACTACAGGTGGCTACACCTTC. This gives the protein CASLQETTGGYTF.

This chain uses TRBV6-6 with TRBJ2-2, with D perhaps matching TRBD2 (5 bases). The V gene's germline CDR1 is MNHNY and CDR2 SVGAGI (reference sequence). V lost 2 bases and J lost 6, with 13 bases in between. The CDR3 is 15 amino acids. The CDR3 sequence is CASSYTTRASGELFF. The CDR3 DNA reads as TGTGCCAGCAGTTACACCACTAGGGCGTCCGGGGAGCTGTTTTTT.

This clone was seen just once. The chain links TRBV7-6 to TRBJ2-1, with 10 bases lining up with TRBD2. Germline V lookup: CDR1 SGHVS, CDR2 FNYEAQ. This CDR3 is built from 18 residues. Losses at the gene ends were 0 bases for V and 4 bases for J; bases not matched to a gene: 9. The CDR3 nucleotides are TGTGCCAGCAGCTTAGCCGTAGCGGGGGGCGTTAAATACAATGAGCAGTTCTTC. Translated: CASSLAVAGGVKYNEQFF. Full variable domain (outside the CDR3, taken from reference TRBV7-6 and TRBJ2-1): GAGVSQSPRYKVTKRGQDVALRCDPISGHVSLYWYRQALGQGPEFLTYFNYEAQQDKSGLPNDRFSAERPEGSISTLTIQRTEQRDSAMYRCASSLAVAGGVKYNEQFFGPGTRLTVL.

The rearrangement uses TRBV27 and TRBJ2-7; 11 bases line up with TRBD2. The junction had 1 base not matched to a gene; V was cut back by 3 bases and J by 3 bases. This CDR3 region has 14 residues. Germline loops: CDR1 MNHEY, CDR2 SMNVEV (reference sequence). The CDR3 spells CASSFGTSGYEQYF. In DNA, the CDR3 is TGTGCCAGCAGTTTTGGGACTAGCGGCTACGAGCAGTACTTC.

This clone was observed a few times. The chain links TRBV19 to TRBJ1-1; D is possibly TRBD1 (5 bases). Germline V CDR1 and CDR2: LNHDA, SQIVND (reference sequence). V lost 9 bases and J lost 1, with 12 bases in between. This CDR3 region has 13 residues. CDR3 region: CASTPDKNTEAFF. The CDR3 DNA is TGTGCCAGCACCCCGGACAAGAACACTGAAGCTTTCTTT. Full variable domain (outside the CDR3, taken from reference TRBV19 and TRBJ1-1): DGGITQSPKYLFRKEGQNVTLSCEQNLNHDAMYWYRQDPGQGLRLIYYSQIVNDFQKGDIAEGYSVSREKKESFPLTVTSAQKNPTAFYLCASTPDKNTEAFFGQGTRLTVV.

The chain uses TRBV7-6 and TRBJ2-1; TRBD1 might be the D (8 bases). The V end was cut by 1 base, the J end by 7 bases, with 14 bases between. CDR1 and CDR2 (germline): SGHVS, FNYEAQ. This CDR3 is 15 amino acids long. The CDR3 bases are TGTGCCAGCAGCTTAGACAGGGGGGGGTCTAATGAGCAGTTCTTC. Protein product: CASSLDRGGSNEQFF.

This clone appeared once. The rearrangement uses TRBV30 and TRBJ1-5; weak D call: TRBD1 (6 bases). CDR1 and CDR2 from the germline V gene are GTSNPN and SVGIG (reference sequence). This CDR3 has 15 residues. Trimming took 3 bases from V and 0 from J, leaving 12 bases between them. CDR3 residues: CAWRMAGVSNQPQHF. The CDR3 DNA is TGTGCCTGGAGAATGGCAGGGGTTAGCAATCAGCCCCAGCATTTT.